A selection of T cell receptor beta chains follows, all from one sample in a study of shared clonotypes between healthy human individuals. The assay was immunoSEQ multiplex PCR, and TCRdb's table has in-frame clones only and misses some. The sample has about 2.1 million clones, over 85% seen once; the top ten hold over 1.5%. Sequencing used naive CD8+ T cells from PBMCs. Receptors were obtained from a man between 18 and 35 years old in good health. Some clones in this sample may be carry-over from other donors' samples. CDR3s include the opening cysteine and the closing phenylalanine or tryptophan. The order of the fields is J gene, clone size, V gene, D gene, CDR3 DNA, CDR3 protein. A D gene is named only where the DNA matches it firmly. Some rows mark clone size as missing; the rest say once, few, many or name a class of expanded clone.

j_call: TRBJ2-1
clone_size: .
v_call: TRBV27
d_call: TRBD2
cdr3_nt: TGTGCCAGCAGTCTGACAAGCGGGAAATACAATGAGCAGTTCTTC
cdr3_aa: CASSLTSGKYNEQFF

j_call: TRBJ2-1
clone_size: .
v_call: TRBV6-5
d_call: .
cdr3_nt: TGTGCCAGCGGTCGAGGAAGACTAGGTGGTAATGAGCAGTTCTTC
cdr3_aa: CASGRGRLGGNEQFF

j_call: TRBJ1-4
clone_size: .
v_call: TRBV30
d_call: .
cdr3_nt: TGTGCCTGGAGGGGGGACATGCCTGCAACTAATGAAAAACTGTTTTTT
cdr3_aa: CAWRGDMPATNEKLFF

j_call: TRBJ2-7
clone_size: .
v_call: TRBV28
d_call: .
cdr3_nt: TGTGCCAGCAGTCTAGGGCCCGGGGCTCGGACCTACGAGCAGTACTTC
cdr3_aa: CASSLGPGARTYEQYF

j_call: TRBJ1-1
clone_size: .
v_call: TRBV5-5
d_call: .
cdr3_nt: TGTGCCAGCAGCTTGGAAAGTCACGGCCTGGATGAAGCTTTCTTT
cdr3_aa: CASSLESHGLDEAFF

j_call: TRBJ2-7
clone_size: .
v_call: TRBV29-1
d_call: .
cdr3_nt: TGCAGCGTTGGGGGACACCGACCCTCCTACGAGCAGTACTTC
cdr3_aa: CSVGGHRPSYEQYF

j_call: TRBJ2-7
clone_size: .
v_call: TRBV10-3
d_call: TRBD2
cdr3_nt: TGTGCCATCAGGGAGGAGACTAGCGGGAGTGGGGGCGAGCAGTACTTC
cdr3_aa: CAIREETSGSGGEQYF

j_call: TRBJ1-5
clone_size: few
v_call: TRBV28
d_call: .
cdr3_nt: TGTGCCAGCAGCCTTAATCAGCCCCAGCATTTT
cdr3_aa: CASSLNQPQHF

j_call: TRBJ1-1
clone_size: .
v_call: TRBV7-9
d_call: .
cdr3_nt: TGTGCCAGCAGTGACCGGGACATCTACATGGCTTTCTTT
cdr3_aa: CASSDRDIYMAFF

j_call: TRBJ2-1
clone_size: .
v_call: TRBV7-9
d_call: TRBD2
cdr3_nt: TGTGCCAGCAGGCAAATGGGGGGAGGGACCTACAATGAGCAGTTCTTC
cdr3_aa: CASRQMGGGTYNEQFF

j_call: TRBJ2-2
clone_size: .
v_call: TRBV15
d_call: .
cdr3_nt: TGTGCCACCAGCCCCGACAGAGGTGGGGAGCTGTTTTTT
cdr3_aa: CATSPDRGGELFF